These 26 T cell receptor beta chains came from one sample sequenced in a study of spatial heterogeneity in lung cancer. In TCRdb, the 5' RACE reads were re-called with MiXCR into one record per CDR3 protein. In the table there are several thousand distinct CDR3 sequences, around a third of which are singletons. What these receptors recognize is not known. Study observations and caveats: The study found that expanded intratumoral alpha and beta TCR counts tracked tumor mutation counts.

Time point described: sample taken at primary tumor resection. Sequencing was performed on lung tumor tissue, taken at surgery. The receptor set was obtained from a female donor with early-stage non-small cell lung cancer.

This clonotype occurred a few times. The CDR3 protein is CARGQGTSPEQYF. The CDR3 bases are TGTGCCAGGGGACAGGGGACAAGCCCCGAGCAGTACTTC. The chain uses TRBV25-1 and TRBJ2-7, with 10 nucleotides matching TRBD1. The CDR3 covers 13 residues. CDR1 MGHDK and CDR2 SYGVNS come from the germline V gene. V was pared by 9 bases and J by 6 bases, with 8 bases of the junction left unmatched.

This clonotype was seen many times. The chain is built from TRBV20-1 and TRBJ2-1; 9 bases are shared with TRBD2. CDR1 is DFQATT and CDR2 is SNEGSKA in the germline V gene (reference sequence). There are 12 residues in the CDR3. V dropped 5 bases and J dropped 8; count of bases not matched to a gene: 4. In nucleotides, the CDR3 is TGCAGTGCTTCGGGACTAGCCTATGAGCAGTTCTTC. This translates into CSASGLAYEQFF.

This clonotype turned up a few times. The chain has TRBV27 and TRBJ2-1, with D perhaps TRBD1 (6 bases). Trimming took off 3 bases at V and 4 bases at J, with 10 bases between the two ends. The CDR3 loop spans 14 amino acids. Germline V lookup: CDR1 MNHEY, CDR2 SMNVEV (reference sequence). The CDR3, as DNA: TGTGCCAGCAGTTTCGCACAGGGTTACAATGAGCAGTTCTTC. Its translation is CASSFAQGYNEQFF.

This clonotype ranks as medium-sized. This CDR3 is CASSRPGRRSGANVLTF. The CDR3 bases are TGTGCCAGCAGTCGGCCGGGACGTAGATCTGGGGCCAACGTCCTGACTTTC. V gene TRBV6-1 combines with J gene TRBJ2-6; tentatively, D is TRBD1 or TRBD2 (5 bases each). V dropped 5 bases and J dropped 1 base, with 15 bases sitting between them. The CDR3 loop spans 17 amino acids. Germline V gene sequence: CDR1 MNHNS, CDR2 SASEGT.

Sample share makes this clonotype large. V gene TRBV3-1 combines with J gene TRBJ1-6; TRBD1 aligns across 7 bases. The V gene end was trimmed by 4 bases and the J gene end by 8 bases; junction bases not matched to a gene: 5. CDR3 length equals 14 residues. From germline, CDR1 is LGHDT and CDR2 YNNKEL (reference sequence). The CDR3 region is CASSLTGTDSPLHF. The CDR3 region has the DNA TGTGCCAGCAGCCTGACAGGGACGGATTCACCCCTCCACTTT.

There are a few counts of this clonotype. The gene calls are TRBV4-2 and TRBJ2-2, with a possible D match to TRBD1 (6 bases). Germline V lookup: CDR1 LGHNA, CDR2 YNFKEQ. The CDR3 covers 16 residues. Trimming cost V 3 bases and J 1 base, with 12 bases left between them. The CDR3 DNA is TGTGCCAGCAGCCAGTCCCCGGGACAGAACACCGGGGAGCTGTTTTTT. It codes for CASSQSPGQNTGELFF.

This chain uses TRBV27 with TRBJ2-6; tentative D call: TRBD1 (6 bases). The V end lost 3 bases, the J end lost 9 bases, and 15 bases lay between the germline ends. Germline V gives CDR1 MNHEY, CDR2 SMNVEV (reference sequence). The CDR3 has 15 residues. CDR3 in DNA: TGTGCCAGCAGTTTTAGGGGCAGGGGCGTCAACGTCCTGACTTTC. Amino acid sequence: CASSFRGRGVNVLTF.

This clonotype was counted a few times. CDR3 sequence: CASSQVGYEQYF. CDR3 bases: TGTGCCAGCAGCCAAGTCGGGTACGAGCAGTACTTC. The gene calls are TRBV3-1 and TRBJ2-7; D remains unclear. The length of the CDR3 is 12 residues. Deletions cut 1 base from V and 4 bases from J, with 5 bases between. Germline V gene data show CDR1 as LGHDT and CDR2 as YNNKEL (reference sequence).

The chain carries TRBV5-1 and TRBJ2-1; 9 positions agree with TRBD2. V lost 2 bases, J lost 4 bases, and 10 bases stayed unmatched. This CDR3 has 17 residues. Germline V gene data show CDR1 as SGHRS and CDR2 as YFSETQ. The CDR3 DNA reads as TGCGCCAGCAGCTTCTCCCCTAGCGGGACGACTTACAATGAGCAGTTCTTC. Its protein product is CASSFSPSGTTYNEQFF.

Only a few counts were recorded for this clonotype. V gene TRBV20-1 combines with J gene TRBJ1-2, with D tentatively TRBD1 (6 bases). The length of the CDR3 is 14 residues. V lost 0 bases and J 4 bases, leaving 12 bases between the germline ends. Germline V gene data show CDR1 as DFQATT and CDR2 as SNEGSKA (reference sequence). In nucleotides, the CDR3 is TGCAGTGCTAGAGAAGGGTTGGGGGCCTATGGCTACACCTTC. It codes for CSAREGLGAYGYTF.

In its sample, this clonotype is medium-sized. This rearrangement joins TRBV12-3 or TRBV12-4 to TRBJ2-5; tentative D call: TRBD2 (7 bases). The V gene lost 6 bases and the J gene lost 5 bases, with 16 bases spanning the gap. This CDR3 has 14 residues. The CDR3 nucleotides read TGTGCCAGCAGCCCGGGGAGGGGGAGGGAGACCCAGTACTTC. It codes for CASSPGRGRETQYF.

This clonotype was found a few times. V gene TRBV7-2 combines with J gene TRBJ2-1; 8 bases fit TRBD2. V was clipped by 2 bases and J by 3 bases; unmatched bases: 3. Germline CDR1 SGHTA, CDR2 FQGNSA. This CDR3 contains 15 residues. CDR3 amino acids: CASSLSGGLYNEQFF. Here the CDR3 DNA reads TGTGCCAGCAGCTTATCGGGGGGGCTCTACAATGAGCAGTTCTTC.

This clonotype is medium-sized in the sample. The chain couples TRBV6-6 to TRBJ2-7; D is possibly TRBD1 (5 bases). CDR1 and CDR2 (germline): MNHNY, SVGAGI (reference sequence). The CDR3 sequence is 15 residues long. V dropped 5 bases and J dropped 2 bases, with 16 bases sitting between them. Here the CDR3 DNA reads TGTGCCAGCAGTAACCCCCAGGGTCAAGCCTACGAGCAGTACTTC. Its translation is CASSNPQGQAYEQYF.

The genes are TRBV9 and TRBJ2-2, with 7 positions matching TRBD2. The CDR3 is 16 amino acids. V shed 2 bases, J shed 1 base, and the junction held 5 bases outside the gene matches. Germline V CDR1 and CDR2: SGDLS, YYNGEE. CDR3 amino acids: CASSVRTGGNTGELFF. CDR3 DNA sequence: TGTGCCAGCAGCGTCAGAACGGGAGGGAACACCGGGGAGCTGTTTTTT. Based on the CDR3 plus reference TRBV9 and TRBJ2-2, the full variable domain is DSGVTQTPKHLITATGQRVTLRCSPRSGDLSVYWYQQSLDQGLQFLIQYYNGEERAKGNILERFSAQQFPDLHSELNLSSLELGDSALYFCASSVRTGGNTGELFFGEGSRLTVL.

The chain is built from TRBV7-2 and TRBJ1-6; D is possibly TRBD1 (5 bases). This CDR3 has 13 amino acids. The V end was cut by 1 base, the J end by 10 bases, with 8 bases between. Per the germline V gene, CDR1 is SGHTA and CDR2 is FQGNSA. The CDR3 loop is CASSLGRGSPLHF. The CDR3, as DNA: TGTGCCAGCAGCTTAGGTCGGGGGTCACCCCTCCACTTT. Full variable domain (remainder filled in from reference TRBV7-2 and TRBJ1-6): GAGVSQSPSNKVTEKGKDVELRCDPISGHTALYWYRQSLGQGLEFLIYFQGNSAPDKSGLPSDRFSAERTGGSVSTLTIQRTQQEDSAVYLCASSLGRGSPLHFGNGTRLTVT.

J is TRBJ2-7 and V is TRBV29-1; no firm D call. V lost 7 bases and J 5 bases, leaving 12 bases between the germline ends. The CDR3 loop spans 11 amino acids. The germline gives CDR1 SQVTM, CDR2 ANQGSEA. The CDR3 DNA is TGCAGCGCAATCTCGATCCACGAGCAGTACTTC. Amino acid sequence: CSAISIHEQYF.

By share of the sample, this clonotype is large (0.1 to 1%). The CDR3 DNA reads TGTGCCAGCAGTTATCCAGGAGGGTCTGAAGCTTTCTTT. Translated, it gives CASSYPGGSEAFF. The chain links TRBV6-5 to TRBJ1-1; no firm D call. Germline V lookup: CDR1 MNHEY, CDR2 SVGAGI. V was shortened by 3 bases and J by 6 bases, with 11 bases between the two germline ends. This CDR3 has 13 residues.

The chain combines TRBV2 with TRBJ2-7; 7 nucleotides agree with TRBD1. Losses at the gene ends were 5 bases for V and 4 bases for J; bases not matched to a gene: 5. Germline V CDR1 and CDR2: SNHLY, FYNNEI. This CDR3 region has 13 residues. The CDR3 sequence is CASSPDRFYEQYF. Here the CDR3 DNA reads TGTGCCAGCAGTCCGGACAGGTTTTACGAGCAGTACTTC.

V is TRBV12-3 or TRBV12-4 and J is TRBJ2-5; no reliable D call. The CDR3 runs to 14 residues. Trimming took off 1 base at V and 1 base at J, with 7 bases between the two ends. CDR3 DNA sequence: TGTGCCAGCAGTTTAGGGAGAATCCAAGAGACCCAGTACTTC. This translates into CASSLGRIQETQYF.

V is TRBV20-1 and J is TRBJ2-2; a possible D gene is TRBD2 (6 bases). The length of the CDR3 is 12 residues. CDR1 is DFQATT, CDR2 SNEGSKA, per germline (reference sequence). V lost 8 bases and J lost 2, with 9 bases in between. CDR3 bases: TGCAGTTATAGCGGTAACACCGGGGAGCTGTTTTTT. As protein: CSYSGNTGELFF.

This clonotype is large in the sample. The chain combines TRBV2 with TRBJ2-7, with TRBD2 as a possible D gene (5 bases). Trimming cost V 1 base and J 7 bases, with 17 bases left between them. Germline CDR1 SNHLY, CDR2 FYNNEI. The CDR3 is made up of 15 amino acids. CDR3 in DNA: TGTGCCAGCAGTGAAGTTCGAGCGGACCTACCGGAGCAGTACTTC. Protein: CASSEVRADLPEQYF.

V is TRBV6-1 and J is TRBJ2-7, with D unclear. The CDR3 contains 13 residues. Germline lookup yields CDR1 MNHNS and CDR2 SASEGT. Between the trimmed V and J ends, which lost 6 bases and 5 bases, there was a span of 14 bases. Written as DNA, the CDR3 is TGTGCCAGCAGAGATCTTCCCCCCAACGAGCAGTACTTC. It encodes CASRDLPPNEQYF.

In this sample, this clonotype turned up once. The V call is TRBV18, the J call TRBJ2-7; D is possibly TRBD1 (5 bases). The CDR3 is made up of 14 amino acids. CDR1 and CDR2 from the germline V gene are KGHSH and LQKENI. The V end lost 0 bases, the J end lost 2 bases, and 8 bases lay between the germline ends. The chain's CDR3 is CASSPPAGPYEQYF. The CDR3 DNA sequence: TGTGCCAGCTCACCACCGGCAGGGCCCTACGAGCAGTACTTC.

This clonotype is deemed medium-sized (0.01 to 0.1%). Written as DNA, the CDR3 is TGTGCCATCAGTGAGAACTCTCAGAACACCGGGGAGCTGTTTTTT. Its protein product is CAISENSQNTGELFF. The chain combines TRBV10-3 with TRBJ2-2; D remains ambiguous. The CDR3 is 15 amino acids. CDR1 and CDR2 from the germline V gene are ENHRY and SYGVKD. The V end was cut by 2 bases, the J end by 1 base, with 8 bases between.

This chain connects TRBV7-9 to TRBJ2-7; D is unresolved. This CDR3 region has 14 residues. The V and J ends lost 1 base and 0 bases respectively, with 7 bases between them. In germline, CDR1 is SEHNR, CDR2 FQNEAQ (reference sequence). The CDR3 region has the DNA TGTGCCAGCAGCTTAGTTGGGGACTCCTACGAGCAGTACTTC. Its translation: CASSLVGDSYEQYF.

By share, this clonotype counts as large. This chain uses TRBV6-6 with TRBJ2-2; the D is unclear. V lost 5 bases and J lost 1, with 11 bases in between. CDR1 and CDR2 (germline): MNHNY, SVGAGI (reference sequence). The CDR3 is made up of 15 amino acids. The CDR3 loop is CASSPEMGNTGELFF. The CDR3 DNA reads as TGTGCCAGCAGTCCGGAAATGGGGAACACCGGGGAGCTGTTTTTT.